The next 25 T cell receptor beta chains were all read from a single sample in a study of blood T cell repertoires in COVID-19. Sequenced by immunoSEQ multiplex PCR; TCRdb stores in-frame clones only, minus some. This table holds 60,000 to 70,000 clones, roughly 86% found once. Sequencing input: peripheral blood. The receptors shown here come from a man aged 35 to 55 with COVID-19, enrolled during active disease.

The chain combines TRBV5-4 with TRBJ1-2; 10 positions match TRBD1. CDR3 length: 15 amino acids. The J segment lost 7 bases and the V segment lost 0 bases, leaving 6 bases of the junction unmatched. Germline V gene sequence: CDR1 SGHNT, CDR2 YYREEE (reference sequence). CDR3 region: CASSLGQGAPVGYTF. The CDR3 DNA is TGTGCCAGCAGCTTGGGACAGGGGGCGCCGGTTGGCTACACCTTC.

The chain couples TRBV3-1 (or the pseudogene TRBV3-2) to TRBJ2-7; TRBD2 is a possible D gene (5 bases). The V and J ends lost 9 bases and 7 bases respectively, with 16 bases between them. Germline V CDR1 and CDR2: LGHDT, YNNKEL (reference sequence). The CDR3 sequence is 12 residues long. In DNA form, the CDR3 reads TGTGCCAGTAGGGATTTACGGGGTGAGCAGTACTTC. Translating gives CASRDLRGEQYF.

The chain uses TRBV9 and TRBJ1-1; 9 bases fit TRBD1. Germline CDR1 is SGDLS and CDR2 is YYNGEE. The CDR3 is made up of 14 amino acids. V was pared by 4 bases and J by 3 bases, with 4 bases of the junction left unmatched. The CDR3 DNA reads TGTGCCAGCAGCTCCTGGGACAGGGACACTGAAGCTTTCTTT. It is translated as CASSSWDRDTEAFF. The full variable domain, completed using reference TRBV9 and TRBJ1-1, is DSGVTQTPKHLITATGQRVTLRCSPRSGDLSVYWYQQSLDQGLQFLIQYYNGEERAKGNILERFSAQQFPDLHSELNLSSLELGDSALYFCASSSWDRDTEAFFGQGTRLTVV.

The rearrangement uses TRBV6-1 and TRBJ1-6; TRBD1 aligns across 9 bases. The length of the CDR3 is 19 residues. Per the germline V gene, CDR1 is MNHNS and CDR2 is SASEGT. V shed 4 bases and J 3 bases; nucleotides not matched to a gene: 13. CDR3: CASSVPGTGIRSYNSPLHF. The DNA of the CDR3 is TGTGCCAGCAGTGTACCCGGGACAGGGATTCGAAGCTATAATTCACCCCTCCACTTT.

The chain uses TRBV6-1 and TRBJ1-2; D not certain. This CDR3 is built from 13 residues. The V and J ends lost 1 base and 4 bases respectively, with 7 bases between them. Germline assignment: CDR1 MNHNS and CDR2 SASEGT. The CDR3 coding sequence is TGTGCCAGCAGTGAAGGAGGTATCTATGGCTACACCTTC. Residues: CASSEGGIYGYTF.

The J gene is TRBJ1-2, the V gene TRBV28; possibly TRBD1 for D (5 bases). From germline, CDR1 is MDHEN and CDR2 SYDVKM. The length of the CDR3 is 14 residues. V gave up 10 bases and J gave up 3 bases, with 18 bases separating them. The CDR3 nucleotides read TGTGCCACCACAGGTCCTCCGGTTGACTATGGCTACACCTTC. It yields the protein CATTGPPVDYGYTF.

The chain has TRBV6-5 and TRBJ2-5; TRBD2 matches 11 bases. The CDR3 sequence is 15 residues long. Germline values: CDR1 MNHEY, CDR2 SVGAGI. The V segment lost 7 bases and the J segment 4 bases; nucleotides outside the gene matches: 8. CDR3 DNA sequence: TGTGCCAGCACCCACGGTCTAGCGGGGGGAGAGACCCAGTACTTC. Translated, it gives CASTHGLAGGETQYF.

J is TRBJ2-1 and V is TRBV19; 13 nucleotides match TRBD2. This CDR3 region has 14 residues. In germline, CDR1 is LNHDA, CDR2 SQIVND (reference sequence). The V segment lost 7 bases and the J segment 10 bases; nucleotides outside the gene matches: 7. The CDR3: CASKGTSGTGEQFF. CDR3 bases: TGTGCCAGTAAAGGGACTAGCGGGACGGGGGAGCAGTTCTTC.

This clone is a singleton in its sample. This chain uses TRBV5-1 with TRBJ1-6; D unresolved. The V end was cut by 5 bases, the J end by 0 bases, with 6 bases between. CDR3 length: 14 amino acids. Germline loops: CDR1 SGHRS, CDR2 YFSETQ. The CDR3 DNA is TGCGCCAGCAGAGAGAGCTCCTATAATTCACCCCTCCACTTT. This codes for CASRESSYNSPLHF.

The rearrangement joins TRBV6-5 to TRBJ1-2; no clear D gene. This CDR3 contains 14 residues. The germline CDR1 and CDR2 sequences are MNHEY and SVGAGI. Trimming took off 0 bases at V and 6 bases at J, with 11 bases between the two ends. In DNA, the CDR3 is TGTGCCAGCAGTTACTCGAGAGGGAAGGATGGCTACACCTTC. Amino acid sequence: CASSYSRGKDGYTF.

The genes are TRBV1 and TRBJ1-1; the listed D gene, TRBD1, was not tested against the DNA. TRBV1 is described as a pseudogene. The CDR3 is 15 residues long. CDR3 in amino acids: CTSSQVKGARRKAFF. In DNA, the CDR3 is TGCACCAGCAGCCAAGTAAAGGGGGCAAGGCGGAAAGCTTTCTTT.

This sequence joins TRBV5-1 and TRBJ1-1; 7 nucleotides agree with TRBD1. This CDR3 is built from 15 residues. With V trimmed by 1 base and J by 0 bases, 3 bases remained unmatched. CDR1 is SGHRS, CDR2 YFSETQ, per germline. The DNA of the CDR3 is TGCGCCAGCAGCTTGACAGGGGAAGTGAACACTGAAGCTTTCTTT. Translated, it gives CASSLTGEVNTEAFF.

CDR3 DNA: TGTGCCAGCAAGCGTGGGGGGGCAGGAAGCCCCGAGCAGTACTTC. It encodes CASKRGGAGSPEQYF. V gene TRBV5-4 combines with J gene TRBJ2-7; D may be TRBD2 (7 bases). Germline CDR1 reads SGHNT; CDR2 reads YYREEE (reference sequence). V lost 6 bases and J 6 bases, leaving 22 bases between the germline ends. The CDR3 covers 15 residues.

This chain connects TRBV7-9 to TRBJ1-2; D is uncertain. The CDR3 sequence is 13 residues long. Germline V gene data show CDR1 as SEHNR and CDR2 as FQNEAQ (reference sequence). V dropped 1 base and J dropped 4 bases, with 7 bases sitting between them. The CDR3 is CASSLEPSYGYTF. In DNA, the CDR3 is TGTGCCAGCAGCTTAGAACCCAGCTATGGCTACACCTTC.

The chain is built from TRBV28 and TRBJ2-1; 7 positions match TRBD2. V dropped 7 bases and J dropped 2; count of bases not matched to a gene: 5. Looked up from germline, CDR1 is MDHEN and CDR2 is SYDVKM. This CDR3 has 14 residues. CDR3 loop: CASTGGGPYNEQFF. CDR3 bases: TGTGCCAGCACGGGCGGGGGTCCCTACAATGAGCAGTTCTTC.

This chain links TRBV25-1 with TRBJ2-2; a possible D gene is TRBD2 (6 bases). Trimming cost V 7 bases and J 6 bases, with 15 bases left between them. Germline CDR1 MGHDK, CDR2 SYGVNS. The CDR3 spans 14 residues. In nucleotides, the CDR3 is TGTGCCAGCATGTTCACCGGGGGTGCCGGGGAGCTGTTTTTT. This sequence encodes CASMFTGGAGELFF.

The chain links TRBV5-1 to TRBJ2-3; TRBD2 is a possible D gene (5 bases). Trimming took off 0 bases at V and 4 bases at J, with 12 bases between the two ends. The CDR3 is 15 amino acids. Germline CDR1 SGHRS, CDR2 YFSETQ. CDR3 in amino acids: CASSLGQLEADTQYF. CDR3 bases: TGCGCCAGCAGCTTGGGCCAGCTGGAGGCAGATACGCAGTATTTT.

The rearrangement uses TRBV4-1 and TRBJ1-5, with TRBD1 as a possible D gene (5 bases). Trimming shortened V by 4 bases and J by 7 bases, and 17 bases separated the two germline ends. The CDR3 runs 15 residues. Per the germline V gene, CDR1 is MGHRA and CDR2 is YSYEKL. The CDR3 nucleotides are TGCGCCAGCAGCCCGCGCGCGATTGCAGGGCAGCCCCAGCATTTT. Amino acid sequence: CASSPRAIAGQPQHF.

The V and J genes are TRBV30 and TRBJ2-5; D is unresolved. Germline V lookup: CDR1 GTSNPN, CDR2 SVGIG (reference sequence). V shed 3 bases and J shed 5 bases, with 16 bases lying between them. This CDR3 region has 14 residues. In DNA, the CDR3 is TGTGCCTGGAGAGGCCCTCTAGATGGGGAGACCCAGTACTTC. Translated, it gives CAWRGPLDGETQYF.

This sequence joins TRBV5-6 and TRBJ2-7, with a possible D match to TRBD2 (5 bases). V dropped 3 bases and J dropped 1 base, with 20 bases sitting between them. The CDR3 is 17 amino acids. Per germline, CDR1 SGHDT and CDR2 YYEEEE. CDR3 coding DNA: TGTGCCAGCAGCTCCTTCCGAGCACCGGGCGGGTCCTACGAGCAGTACTTC. It specifies CASSSFRAPGGSYEQYF.

This chain links TRBV27 with TRBJ2-2, with 11 bases fitting TRBD1. Germline trimming cut 6 bases from V and 4 bases from J; bases unmatched to any gene: 7. CDR3 length equals 16 residues. CDR1 is MNHEY and CDR2 is SMNVEV in the germline V gene (reference sequence). The CDR3 coding sequence is TGTGCCAGCAGATTGGCGGGACAGGGGGGCACCGGGGAGCTGTTTTTT. Translation gives CASRLAGQGGTGELFF.

V and J are TRBV5-1 and TRBJ2-6; D gene uncertain. CDR3 length equals 17 residues. The V gene's germline CDR1 is SGHRS and CDR2 YFSETQ. V lost 0 bases to trimming and J lost 0 bases, with 10 bases between them. The CDR3 loop is CASSLDTPSSGANVLTF. CDR3 DNA sequence: TGCGCCAGCAGCTTGGACACGCCCTCCTCTGGGGCCAACGTCCTGACTTTC.

The chain recombines TRBV3-1 (or the pseudogene TRBV3-2) with TRBJ2-3; D is perhaps TRBD1 (5 bases). V dropped 5 bases and J dropped 5 bases, with 20 bases sitting between them. Germline V gene data show CDR1 as LGHDT and CDR2 as YNNKEL (reference sequence). This CDR3 spans 16 amino acids. The CDR3 loop is CASSAPFRGRGDTQYF. The DNA of the CDR3 is TGTGCCAGCAGCGCCCCCTTTAGGGGAAGAGGAGATACGCAGTATTTT.

The gene calls are TRBV6-6 and TRBJ2-7; D not certain. V was shortened by 6 bases and J by 0 bases, with 12 bases between the two germline ends. The CDR3 spans 14 residues. The V gene's germline CDR1 is MNHNY and CDR2 SVGAGI (reference sequence). The DNA for the CDR3 is TGTGCCAGCAGCCCCGAGGTCAGCTCCTACGAGCAGTACTTC. Translating it yields CASSPEVSSYEQYF.

CDR3 in amino acids: CASSLGGGSGLFF. DNA of the CDR3: TGTGCCAGCAGTTTAGGGGGGGGTTCTGGGCTGTTTTTT. The V call is TRBV12-3 or TRBV12-4, the J call TRBJ1-4, with D possibly matching TRBD1 (5 bases). Trimming left V 1 base short and J 14 bases short, with 14 bases between. The CDR3 sequence is 13 residues long.